These 10 T cell receptor beta chains share one sample of origin, sequenced in a study of cytomegalovirus exposure and HLA in healthy donors (dated by TCRdb to about 2017). The library was obtained by the immunoSEQ multiplex PCR assay. A mixture of 60 forward primers for TCR Vbeta segments and 13 reverse primers for TCR Jbeta segments was used in the multiplex PCR. The source is immuneACCESS, and TCRdb retained only in-frame sequences with V and J called. Part of the clones is not carried over; for the studies checked, unresolved V genes explain less than half of this, and the remainder is unexplained. The sample table contains approximately 44,000 clones; only one count was recorded for approximately 75% of them. Of the sample, 1.4% is held by the ten largest clones. The sample consisted of PBMCs. The source is a man between 25 and 39 years old in good health and CMV-seronegative.

The chain employs TRBV19 and TRBJ2-1, with 9 bases identical to TRBD2. The germline CDR1 and CDR2 sequences are LNHDA and SQIVND (reference sequence). The ends lost 5 bases at V and 4 bases at J; junction bases unmatched: 6. This CDR3 comprises 15 residues. The DNA for the CDR3 is TGTGCCAGTAGTGGGGGACTAGCTCCGTACAATGAGCAGTTCTTC. This gives the protein CASSGGLAPYNEQFF.

The chain couples TRBV28 to TRBJ1-3; 7 bases map to TRBD1. The V gene end was trimmed by 4 bases and the J gene end by 0 bases; junction bases not matched to a gene: 9. The CDR3 contains 17 residues. Germline V lookup: CDR1 MDHEN, CDR2 SYDVKM. The CDR3 protein is CASSWLTGYYSGNTIYF. The CDR3 nucleotides are TGTGCCAGCAGTTGGTTGACAGGGTATTACTCTGGAAACACCATATATTTT.

V usage is TRBV28 and J usage is TRBJ2-3; 7 bases agree with TRBD1. V lost 7 bases and J lost 2; bases outside the gene matches: 6. There are 14 residues in the CDR3. In germline, CDR1 is MDHEN, CDR2 SYDVKM. The CDR3 protein is CASNLQGHTDTQYF. The CDR3 coding sequence is TGTGCCAGCAACCTACAGGGGCACACAGATACGCAGTATTTT. The full variable domain, completed using reference TRBV28 and TRBJ2-3, is DVKVTQSSRYLVKRTGEKVFLECVQDMDHENMFWYRQDPGLGLRLIYFSYDVKMKEKGDIPEGYSVSREKKERFSLILESASTNQTSMYLCASNLQGHTDTQYFGPGTRLTVL.

This chain joins TRBV30 and TRBJ1-4, with 7 bases matching TRBD1. The CDR3 spans 12 residues. Germline V gene sequence: CDR1 GTSNPN, CDR2 SVGIG (reference sequence). After removal of 3 bases from V and 7 bases from J, the junction contained 2 bases not matched to a gene. In DNA, the CDR3 is TGTGCCTGGAGCTCAGGGGGTGAAAAACTGTTTTTT. Protein product: CAWSSGGEKLFF.

V usage is TRBV27 and J usage is TRBJ2-7; tentatively, D is TRBD2 (5 bases). The CDR3 spans 15 residues. Trimming removed 5 bases at V and 2 bases at J, with 16 bases between. Germline CDR1 MNHEY, CDR2 SMNVEV (reference sequence). This CDR3 reads CASSPRPRATYEQYF. For the CDR3, the DNA is TGTGCCAGCAGTCCCCGTCCGCGGGCAACCTACGAGCAGTACTTC.

The sample holds a few counts of this clone. The chain couples TRBV6-1 to TRBJ2-7; 9 bases match TRBD1. V gave up 1 base and J gave up 1 base; unmatched junction bases: 2. Germline V gives CDR1 MNHNS, CDR2 SASEGT. The CDR3 is 15 amino acids. The chain's CDR3 is CASSEDGTGSYEQYF. CDR3 in DNA: TGTGCCAGCAGTGAAGACGGGACAGGGTCCTACGAGCAGTACTTC.

This chain links TRBV2 with TRBJ2-7, with D possibly matching TRBD1 (6 bases). The germline CDR1 and CDR2 sequences are SNHLY and FYNNEI. The CDR3 sequence is 13 residues long. The V end was cut by 10 bases, the J end by 1 base, with 14 bases between. The CDR3 loop reads CAIHPDRSYEQYF. The CDR3 coding sequence is TGTGCCATCCACCCGGACAGATCCTACGAGCAGTACTTC.

The chain is built from TRBV6-6 and TRBJ2-7; 7 bases agree with TRBD1. The CDR3 totals 13 residues. Trimming removed 0 bases from V and 4 bases from J; junction bases left unmatched: 0. The germline CDR1 and CDR2 sequences are MNHNY and SVGAGI (reference sequence). CDR3 in DNA: TGTGCCAGCAGTTACTCGACAGGGTACGAGCAGTACTTC. It specifies CASSYSTGYEQYF.

The J gene is TRBJ1-2, the V gene TRBV6-1, with a tentative D call TRBD1 (5 bases). V lost 3 bases and J 2 bases, leaving 22 bases between the germline ends. This CDR3 is built from 18 residues. Germline loops: CDR1 MNHNS, CDR2 SASEGT. CDR3 loop: CASSDLKGRGEANYGYTF. CDR3 DNA sequence: TGTGCCAGCAGTGATCTGAAGGGGCGTGGGGAGGCAAACTATGGCTACACCTTC.

In this sample, this clone turned up once. This chain connects TRBV27 to TRBJ2-7; a possible D gene is TRBD2 (6 bases). The CDR3 length is 15 residues. Germline lookup yields CDR1 MNHEY and CDR2 SMNVEV (reference sequence). V was trimmed by 2 bases and J by 3 bases, leaving 14 bases between them. CDR3: CASSLGATSIYEQYF. CDR3 coding DNA: TGTGCCAGCAGTTTAGGGGCGACTAGTATCTACGAGCAGTACTTC.